This entry concerns a single TCR beta chain. It has no known antigen specificity. Per-nucleotide qualities are absent, and no much larger clonotype sits a single base away. The data are from a study (dated by TCRdb to 2012 to 2014). Sequencing instrument: Illumina Genome Analyzer IIx. TCRdb reworked the public reads: Q25 trimming with fastp, MiXCR clone assembly, productive beta chains retained. Here each entry gathers all rows of one CDR3 protein and keeps the most common genes and DNA. This sample has 12,000 to 15,000 distinct CDR3 sequences in its table, and about 30% of those were observed once. The ten largest make up about 16% of the sample. The germline V gene (reference sequence) sets CDR1 to DFQATT and CDR2 to SNEGSKA. V and J are truncated by 5 bases and 4 bases respectively, leaving an intervening sequence of 18 bases. From cysteine to phenylalanine, the CDR3 is 15 amino acids long. Of all the DNA, just the CDR3 is kept, 45 bases in frame from base 1.

The sequence was collected from a human donor. The source material was blood. The chain was built from TRBV20-1 and TRBJ2-1, with TRBD1 perhaps the D gene, on 7 matching bases. The DNA sequence is as follows: TGCAGTGCTTGGTACAGGGGTAGCGGATACAATGAGCAGTTCTTC. This sequence encodes CSAWYRGSGYNEQFF.